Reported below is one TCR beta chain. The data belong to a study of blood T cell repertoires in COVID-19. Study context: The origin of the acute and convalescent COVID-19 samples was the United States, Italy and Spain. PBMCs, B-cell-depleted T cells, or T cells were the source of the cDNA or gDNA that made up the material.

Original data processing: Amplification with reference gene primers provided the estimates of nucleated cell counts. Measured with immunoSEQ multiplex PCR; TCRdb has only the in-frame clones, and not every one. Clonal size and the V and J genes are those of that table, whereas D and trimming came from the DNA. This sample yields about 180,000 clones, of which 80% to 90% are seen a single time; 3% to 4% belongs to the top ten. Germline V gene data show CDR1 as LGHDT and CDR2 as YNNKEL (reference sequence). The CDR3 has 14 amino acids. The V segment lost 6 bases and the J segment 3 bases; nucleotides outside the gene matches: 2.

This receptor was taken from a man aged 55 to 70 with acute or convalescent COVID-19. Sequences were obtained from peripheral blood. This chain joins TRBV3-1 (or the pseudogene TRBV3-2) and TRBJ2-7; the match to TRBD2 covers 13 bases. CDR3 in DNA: TGTGCCAGCAGACGGACTAGCGGGAGCTACGAGCAGTACTTC. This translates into CASRRTSGSYEQYF.